What follows are 23 T cell receptor beta chains derived from one specimen sequenced in a study of T cell responses to AZD1222 COVID-19 vaccine. Sequencing used immunoSEQ multiplex PCR; TCRdb keeps in-frame clones, though not all of them. The table records around 150,000 clones, 91% of them present only once. The starting material was peripheral blood, obtained 28 days after the second dose of the MenACWY control vaccine. The receptors originated from an adult who received the MenACWY meningococcal vaccine as a control.

CDR3 sequence: CASSLGLAGSTDTQYF. CDR3 bases: TGTGCCAGCAGCTTAGGACTAGCGGGAAGCACAGATACGCAGTATTTT. The rearrangement links TRBV7-2 to TRBJ2-3; 11 bases align to TRBD2. Looked up from germline, CDR1 is SGHTA and CDR2 is FQGNSA. V shed 1 base and J 0 bases; nucleotides not matched to a gene: 0. This CDR3 comprises 16 residues.

The V and J genes are TRBV6-2 or TRBV6-3 and TRBJ2-2; 11 nucleotides align to TRBD2. Germline CDR1 is MNHEY and CDR2 is SVGEGT. The trim removed 2 bases at V and 6 bases at J, leaving 11 bases unmatched. This CDR3 is built from 18 residues. For the CDR3, the DNA is TGTGCCAGCAGTTACCAAACACGACTAGCGGGACTCGCCGGGGAGCTGTTTTTT. Encoded protein: CASSYQTRLAGLAGELFF.

The CDR3 loop is CASSRAREETQYF. CDR3 nucleotides: TGCGCCAGCAGCCGCGCACGTGAAGAGACCCAGTACTTC. The chain has TRBV5-1 and TRBJ2-5; no firm D call. V was trimmed by 4 bases and J by 3 bases, leaving 10 bases between them. Germline CDR1 and CDR2: SGHRS and YFSETQ. The CDR3 is made up of 13 amino acids. Filled out from reference TRBV5-1 and TRBJ2-5, the complete variable domain reads KAGVTQTPRYLIKTRGQQVTLSCSPISGHRSVSWYQQTPGQGLQFLFEYFSETQRNKGNFPGRFSGRQFSNSRSEMNVSTLELGDSALYLCASSRAREETQYFGPGTRLLVL.

This chain uses TRBV19 with TRBJ2-1; D not resolved. The CDR3 runs 15 residues. Looked up from germline, CDR1 is LNHDA and CDR2 is SQIVND (reference sequence). Trimming pared 4 bases from V and 1 base from J, leaving 11 bases between. The CDR3 is CASSTDKQSYNEQFF. The DNA for the CDR3 is TGTGCCAGTAGTACCGATAAGCAGTCCTACAATGAGCAGTTCTTC.

The V gene is TRBV11-2, the J gene TRBJ2-5, with 7 bases fitting TRBD1. Germline CDR1 and CDR2: SGHAT and FQNNGV. V was pared by 6 bases and J by 5 bases, with 6 bases of the junction left unmatched. CDR3 length equals 13 residues. The CDR3 reads CASRRTGPETQYF. CDR3 bases: TGTGCCAGCAGAAGGACAGGCCCCGAGACCCAGTACTTC. The full variable domain, in which reference TRBV11-2 and TRBJ2-5 provide the parts outside the CDR3, is EAGVAQSPRYKIIEKRQSVAFWCNPISGHATLYWYQQILGQGPKLLIQFQNNGVVDDSQLPKDRFSAERLKGVDSTLKIQPAKLEDSAVYLCASRRTGPETQYFGPGTRLLVL.

The chain carries TRBV7-6 and TRBJ2-3, with D hard to call. V was trimmed by 2 bases and J by 0 bases, leaving 9 bases between them. The CDR3 spans 15 residues. Germline V gene data show CDR1 as SGHVS and CDR2 as FNYEAQ. As DNA, the CDR3 is TGTGCCAGCAGCTTATTGACTGCTAGCACAGATACGCAGTATTTT. Amino acid sequence: CASSLLTASTDTQYF.

This sequence joins TRBV10-3 and TRBJ2-5, with 7 bases identical to TRBD2. V lost 10 bases, J lost 2 bases, and 22 bases stayed unmatched. The CDR3 runs to 18 residues. Per germline, CDR1 ENHRY and CDR2 SYGVKD. In DNA, the CDR3 is TGTGCCACCGGACTAGTCGGTTGGGGCGAGGTGGCACAAGAGACCCAGTACTTC. This translates into CATGLVGWGEVAQETQYF.

The chain has TRBV5-1 and TRBJ1-6; perhaps TRBD1 as D (6 bases). V shed 0 bases and J shed 10 bases, with 14 bases lying between them. This CDR3 contains 15 residues. The germline CDR1 and CDR2 sequences are SGHRS and YFSETQ. The chain's CDR3 is CASSLAMAGESPLHF. CDR3 DNA: TGCGCCAGCAGCTTGGCCATGGCAGGGGAGTCACCCCTCCACTTT. The full variable domain, completed using reference TRBV5-1 and TRBJ1-6, is KAGVTQTPRYLIKTRGQQVTLSCSPISGHRSVSWYQQTPGQGLQFLFEYFSETQRNKGNFPGRFSGRQFSNSRSEMNVSTLELGDSALYLCASSLAMAGESPLHFGNGTRLTVT.

This chain links TRBV6-2 or TRBV6-3 with TRBJ1-2; 9 bases are shared with TRBD1. The V gene's germline CDR1 is MNHEY and CDR2 SVGEGT. The ends lost 2 bases at V and 4 bases at J; junction bases unmatched: 8. The CDR3 runs 16 residues. CDR3 in amino acids: CASSYTRQGVGYGYTF. The CDR3 bases are TGTGCCAGCAGTTACACACGACAGGGGGTCGGCTATGGCTACACCTTC.

This sequence joins TRBV3-1 (or the pseudogene TRBV3-2) and TRBJ2-5; the D gene is possibly TRBD1 (6 bases). The length of the CDR3 is 14 residues. Germline loops: CDR1 LGHDT, CDR2 YNNKEL (reference sequence). Trimming took 0 bases from V and 5 from J, leaving 10 bases between them. CDR3 loop: CASSQDYRVETQYF. CDR3 in DNA: TGTGCCAGCAGCCAAGATTACAGGGTTGAGACCCAGTACTTC.

There are a few counts of this clone. The rearrangement links TRBV29-1 to TRBJ1-4; D possibly corresponds to TRBD1 (6 bases). This CDR3 has 15 amino acids. Trimming shortened V by 3 bases and J by 6 bases, and 17 bases separated the two germline ends. From germline, CDR1 is SQVTM and CDR2 ANQGSEA. CDR3 sequence (DNA): TGCAGCGTTGATCTCTCAGGGGCCGGGGATGAAAAACTGTTTTTT. It encodes CSVDLSGAGDEKLFF.

This clone showed up just once. The chain carries TRBV7-8 and TRBJ1-4; TRBD1 agrees at 8 bases. The CDR3 runs to 14 residues. CDR1 and CDR2 from the germline V gene are SGHVS and FQNEAQ. J lost 7 bases, V lost 0 bases, and 1 base had no gene match. The CDR3 DNA follows: TGTGCCAGCAGCTTAGCCGGGACAGGTGAAAAACTGTTTTTT. Translated: CASSLAGTGEKLFF.

This clone was recorded once. The V and J genes are TRBV28 and TRBJ2-2; a weak D match, TRBD1 (5 bases). Germline CDR1 reads MDHEN; CDR2 reads SYDVKM. V was pared by 1 base and J by 6 bases, with 24 bases between. There are 19 residues in the CDR3. The CDR3 DNA sequence: TGTGCCAGCAGTTTATTGTCCTCCAGGAACAGGAAAGAATCCGGGGAGCTGTTTTTT. It is translated as CASSLLSSRNRKESGELFF.

The chain recombines TRBV9 with TRBJ1-4; D remains ambiguous. The CDR3 spans 15 residues. Per the germline V gene, CDR1 is SGDLS and CDR2 is YYNGEE. Trimming took 0 bases from V and 4 from J, leaving 10 bases between them. The CDR3 here is CASSVGVIGNEKLFF. The CDR3 DNA reads as TGTGCCAGCAGCGTAGGTGTGATAGGTAATGAAAAACTGTTTTTT. Supplemented by reference TRBV9 and TRBJ1-4, the full variable domain reads DSGVTQTPKHLITATGQRVTLRCSPRSGDLSVYWYQQSLDQGLQFLIQYYNGEERAKGNILERFSAQQFPDLHSELNLSSLELGDSALYFCASSVGVIGNEKLFFGSGTQLSVL.

The chain is built from TRBV3-1 (or the pseudogene TRBV3-2) and TRBJ2-7; D gene ambiguous. Germline V CDR1 and CDR2: LGHDT, YNNKEL (reference sequence). This CDR3 region has 14 residues. Trimming pared 5 bases from V and 2 bases from J, leaving 13 bases between. In DNA, the CDR3 is TGTGCCAGCAGCGTCGGGCCCTTCCCCTACGAGCAGTACTTC. Its protein product is CASSVGPFPYEQYF.

CDR3 coding DNA: TGTGCCAGCTCACCTAGGGAGGGAGGACCAGATACGCAGTATTTT. This translates into CASSPREGGPDTQYF. This chain joins TRBV18 and TRBJ2-3; 7 nucleotides match TRBD2. The V gene's germline CDR1 is KGHSH and CDR2 LQKENI. The length of the CDR3 is 15 residues. The V gene end was trimmed by 3 bases and the J gene end by 4 bases; junction bases not matched to a gene: 7.

The chain carries TRBV28 and TRBJ2-1; no clear D gene. The germline V and J ends were trimmed by 2 bases and 6 bases, with 11 bases remaining between them. Germline loops: CDR1 MDHEN, CDR2 SYDVKM. The CDR3 runs to 14 residues. DNA of the CDR3: TGTGCCAGCAGTTTAGCGATGCCCCCCAATGAGCAGTTCTTC. This codes for CASSLAMPPNEQFF.

The chain joins TRBV5-1 to TRBJ2-1, with TRBD2 matching 11 bases. The CDR3 is made up of 16 amino acids. Germline CDR1 SGHRS, CDR2 YFSETQ. The V and J ends lost 2 bases and 7 bases, in that order; junction bases with no gene match: 8. The CDR3 reads CASSFMLAGGSNEQFF. DNA for the CDR3: TGCGCCAGCAGCTTCATGCTAGCGGGAGGTAGTAATGAGCAGTTCTTC. The variable domain in full, with the rest retrieved from reference TRBV5-1 and TRBJ2-1, is KAGVTQTPRYLIKTRGQQVTLSCSPISGHRSVSWYQQTPGQGLQFLFEYFSETQRNKGNFPGRFSGRQFSNSRSEMNVSTLELGDSALYLCASSFMLAGGSNEQFFGPGTRLTVL.

V is TRBV27 and J is TRBJ2-1, with D unresolved. V gave up 6 bases and J gave up 7 bases, with 34 bases separating them. The CDR3 spans 20 residues. The germline V gene has CDR1 MNHEY and CDR2 SMNVEV (reference sequence). CDR3 DNA sequence: TGTGCCAGCAGCCGATCGCCCATCACCAGCGCGGCCGCGCTGTTAAATGAGCAGTTCTTC. It specifies CASSRSPITSAAALLNEQFF.

This chain joins TRBV11-1 and TRBJ2-1, with TRBD2 matching over 12 bases. With 5 bases clipped from V and 7 bases from J, the junction kept 6 bases outside the gene matches. Germline-derived CDR1 and CDR2 are SGHAT and FQDESV (reference sequence). The CDR3 runs 15 residues. This CDR3 reads CASSPSGRARNEQFF. As DNA, the CDR3 is TGTGCCAGCAGCCCTAGCGGGAGGGCGAGGAATGAGCAGTTCTTC.

The chain is built from TRBV19 and TRBJ2-7; D remains ambiguous. CDR1 is LNHDA and CDR2 is SQIVND in the germline V gene (reference sequence). The germline V and J ends were trimmed by 6 bases and 3 bases, with 15 bases remaining between them. The CDR3 contains 14 residues. CDR3 in amino acids: CASRFGPTSYEQYF. The CDR3 DNA reads TGTGCCAGTAGATTTGGGCCGACCAGCTACGAGCAGTACTTC.

This chain connects TRBV3-1 (or the pseudogene TRBV3-2) to TRBJ1-1; 8 positions match TRBD1. Trimming cost V 0 bases and J 1 base; bases outside gene matches: 1. CDR1 is LGHDT, CDR2 YNNKEL, per germline (reference sequence). CDR3 length: 15 residues. CDR3 sequence: CASSQEGTGNTEAFF. As DNA, the CDR3 is TGTGCCAGCAGCCAAGAAGGGACAGGGAACACTGAAGCTTTCTTT.

This clone was observed a few times. The chain uses TRBV2 and TRBJ1-2; the D gene is possibly TRBD1 (6 bases). The CDR3 has 16 residues. CDR1 is SNHLY, CDR2 FYNNEI, per germline. V lost 0 bases and J lost 6, with 17 bases in between. CDR3 amino acids: CASSEAPPQGADGYTF. CDR3 DNA: TGTGCCAGCAGTGAAGCGCCCCCACAGGGTGCCGATGGCTACACCTTC.